The clone carrying this TCR beta chain was counted a single time. This sample was included in a study of radiotherapy plus CTLA-4 blockade in lung cancer. Sequencing used immunoSEQ multiplex PCR; TCRdb keeps in-frame clones, though not all of them. Of some 60,000 clones listed, more than 70% are singletons. This TCR came from a human donor with non-small cell lung cancer who had a complete response to radiotherapy plus ipilimumab. The sequenced sample was peripheral blood, obtained from a patient treated with radiotherapy plus ipilimumab.

Here the CDR3 reads CASSVDGGFEKLFF. The CDR3 DNA is TGTGCCAGCAGCGTAGATGGGGGCTTTGAAAAACTGTTTTTT. The chain links TRBV9 to TRBJ1-4; TRBD1 is a possible D gene (6 bases). The ends were cut back, 0 bases at V and 7 bases at J, with 10 bases in the middle. This CDR3 is built from 14 residues. Germline CDR1 reads SGDLS; CDR2 reads YYNGEE.